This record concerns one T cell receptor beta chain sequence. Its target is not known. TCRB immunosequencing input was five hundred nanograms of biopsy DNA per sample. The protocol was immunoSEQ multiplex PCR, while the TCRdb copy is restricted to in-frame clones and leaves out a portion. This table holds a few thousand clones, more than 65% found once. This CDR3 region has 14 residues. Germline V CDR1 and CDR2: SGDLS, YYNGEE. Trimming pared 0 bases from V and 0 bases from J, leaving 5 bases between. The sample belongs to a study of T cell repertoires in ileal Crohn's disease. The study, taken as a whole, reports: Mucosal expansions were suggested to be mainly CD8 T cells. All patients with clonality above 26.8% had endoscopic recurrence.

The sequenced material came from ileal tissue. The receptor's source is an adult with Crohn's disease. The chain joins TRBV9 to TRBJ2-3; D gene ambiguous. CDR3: CASSVVSSTDTQYF. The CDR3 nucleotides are TGTGCCAGCAGCGTAGTATCTAGCACAGATACGCAGTATTTT.